This TCR beta chain is drawn from a study of blood T cells in healthy people across ages. Overall study: Researchers report that template switching captured about one barcoded beta molecule per two T cells.

To note about this clonotype: Its antigen remains unknown.

The CDR3 is 14 amino acids. Germline V gives CDR1 SGDLS, CDR2 YYNGEE. V lost 0 bases and J lost 5, with 11 bases in between. Isolated per sample were at least 7 million PBMCs. Study outcomes and limitations: Both higher diversity and more naive CD4+ cells marked long-lived donors when set against aged donors. Possibly, changes in expanded clonotypes were confounded because donor CMV status was unknown.

The authors ran a second PCR of about 7 to 12 cycles using a sample-barcoded 5' primer and a J-beta primer mix. One entry per CDR3 protein results from TCRdb running MiXCR on the 5' RACE reads. The sample lists hundreds of thousands of distinct CDR3 sequences; 45% to 65% were seen once. The sample consisted of blood. This rearrangement joins TRBV9 to TRBJ2-5; D not resolved. The sequence came from a man aged 55 to 70 in good health. Written as DNA, the CDR3 is TGTGCCAGCAGCGTAGGGATTAGCTTGGAGACCCAGTACTTC. Its translation is CASSVGISLETQYF.